These 26 T cell receptor beta chains came from one sample sequenced in a study of T cells after yellow fever vaccination. TCRdb independently ran MiXCR on the 5' RACE reads; one entry per CDR3 protein. The sample records under 550,000 distinct CDR3 sequences, less than 25% being singletons. The source material was PBMCs, sampled approximately 22 days after the first yellow fever vaccination. The receptor source for this set is a man between 18 and 35 years old who received the YFV17D yellow fever vaccine.

The chain carries TRBV6-5 and TRBJ2-2; D may be TRBD1 (6 bases). The germline V gene encodes CDR1 MNHEY and CDR2 SVGAGI. CDR3 length equals 13 residues. V lost 3 bases and J 7 bases, leaving 9 bases between the germline ends. The CDR3 DNA is TGTGCCAGCAGTTATACAGGGAACGGGGAGCTGTTTTTT. Translation: CASSYTGNGELFF.

This rearrangement joins TRBV20-1 to TRBJ1-5; D might be TRBD1 (5 bases). This CDR3 contains 14 residues. V lost 0 bases and J lost 3, with 9 bases in between. CDR1 is DFQATT, CDR2 SNEGSKA, per germline (reference sequence). CDR3 in DNA: TGCAGTGCTAGAGATCACAGGACCAATCAGCCCCAGCATTTT. Protein product: CSARDHRTNQPQHF.

This clonotype came up a few times. This chain links TRBV7-9 with TRBJ2-3; D may correspond to TRBD1 or TRBD2 (6 bases each). There are 14 residues in the CDR3. The germline V and J ends were trimmed by 3 bases and 4 bases, with 11 bases remaining between them. Per germline, CDR1 SEHNR and CDR2 FQNEAQ (reference sequence). CDR3 residues: CASSFTRGADTQYF. The CDR3 nucleotides are TGTGCCAGCAGCTTTACTAGGGGGGCAGATACGCAGTATTTT.

This clonotype was observed a handful of times. The chain combines TRBV5-1 with TRBJ2-6, with 10 bases identical to TRBD2. The J segment lost 3 bases and the V segment lost 0 bases, leaving 15 bases of the junction unmatched. This CDR3 region has 21 residues. CDR1 is SGHRS and CDR2 is YFSETQ in the germline V gene. CDR3 in amino acids: CASSLGLGPSGGADGANVLTF. CDR3 DNA sequence: TGCGCCAGCAGCTTGGGTTTGGGCCCAAGCGGGGGGGCCGATGGGGCCAACGTCCTGACTTTC.

V usage is TRBV5-1 and J usage is TRBJ1-5, with no clear D. The V end lost 4 bases, the J end lost 0 bases, and 11 bases lay between the germline ends. The CDR3 has 15 residues. Germline V gives CDR1 SGHRS, CDR2 YFSETQ. The CDR3 nucleotides are TGCGCCAGCAGCGTAGACCCAGATAGCAATCAGCCCCAGCATTTT. This sequence encodes CASSVDPDSNQPQHF.

This chain connects TRBV24-1 to TRBJ1-2; D not resolved. The CDR3 spans 12 residues. Trimming left V 4 bases short and J 4 bases short, with 6 bases between. The germline CDR1 and CDR2 sequences are KGHDR and SFDVKD. The CDR3 sequence: CATSDSTYGYTF. CDR3 nucleotide sequence: TGTGCCACCAGTGACTCCACCTATGGCTACACCTTC.

In this sample, this clonotype turned up a few times. The chain employs TRBV4-1 and TRBJ1-4; 8 nucleotides agree with TRBD1. Germline V CDR1 and CDR2: MGHRA, YSYEKL. The CDR3 is 15 residues long. Unmatched junction bases numbered 4, after V lost 3 bases and J lost 4 bases. CDR3 in amino acids: CASSQGTGFNEKLFF. DNA for the CDR3: TGCGCCAGCAGCCAGGGGACAGGCTTTAATGAAAAACTGTTTTTT.

The genes are TRBV19 and TRBJ2-7; D could derive from TRBD1 or TRBD2 (6 bases each). Germline V gene data show CDR1 as LNHDA and CDR2 as SQIVND (reference sequence). V lost 3 bases and J 3 bases, leaving 18 bases between the germline ends. The CDR3 spans 16 residues. As DNA, the CDR3 is TGTGCCAGTAGTATCGGTCTGGCGGGACACAACTACGAGCAGTACTTC. Its translation: CASSIGLAGHNYEQYF. The whole variable domain, remainder taken from reference TRBV19 and TRBJ2-7, is DGGITQSPKYLFRKEGQNVTLSCEQNLNHDAMYWYRQDPGQGLRLIYYSQIVNDFQKGDIAEGYSVSREKKESFPLTVTSAQKNPTAFYLCASSIGLAGHNYEQYFGPGTRLTVT.

This clonotype was seen only a few times. The J gene is TRBJ2-7, the V gene TRBV14; perhaps TRBD2 as D (7 bases). CDR3 length: 14 residues. V was cut by 0 bases and J by 3 bases, with 9 bases left in between. In germline, CDR1 is SGHDN, CDR2 FVKESK. CDR3 bases: TGTGCCAGCAGCCAAGAGGGGGGGCTCTACGAGCAGTACTTC. This encodes CASSQEGGLYEQYF.

The chain links TRBV9 to TRBJ2-5, with D maybe TRBD1 (7 bases). The germline V and J ends were trimmed by 2 bases and 4 bases, with 15 bases remaining between them. The CDR3 spans 15 residues. From germline, CDR1 is SGDLS and CDR2 YYNGEE. DNA for the CDR3: TGTGCCAGCAGCGTGATCGGAGGGGGCAGAGAGACCCAGTACTTC. Its protein is CASSVIGGGRETQYF.

This clonotype was observed a few times. CDR3 sequence reads: CASSPYITYEQYV. The CDR3 DNA is TGTGCCAGCTCACCCTACATCACCTACGAGCAGTACGTC. The rearrangement uses TRBV18 and TRBJ2-7, with D hard to call. The CDR3 sequence is 13 residues long. V lost 3 bases, J lost 2 bases, and 8 bases lay in between. Germline V CDR1 and CDR2: KGHSH, LQKENI.

This chain uses TRBV4-3 with TRBJ1-2; D gene uncertain. This CDR3 has 14 amino acids. V was trimmed by 0 bases and J by 8 bases, leaving 13 bases between them. The germline CDR1 and CDR2 sequences are LGHNA and YSLEER. CDR3 region: CASSQEGKDEGYTF. The CDR3 nucleotides read TGCGCCAGCAGCCAAGAGGGCAAGGACGAGGGCTACACCTTC.

The chain couples TRBV5-4 to TRBJ2-1; 7 nucleotides line up with TRBD1. The V segment lost 3 bases and the J segment 5 bases; nucleotides outside the gene matches: 2. This CDR3 spans 13 amino acids. CDR1 and CDR2 from the germline V gene are SGHNT and YYREEE (reference sequence). CDR3 region: CASSWGQNNEQFF. CDR3 bases: TGTGCCAGCAGCTGGGGACAGAACAATGAGCAGTTCTTC.

V usage is TRBV2 and J usage is TRBJ2-5, with D perhaps being TRBD1 or TRBD2 (5 bases each). Germline V gives CDR1 SNHLY, CDR2 FYNNEI. V was shortened by 3 bases and J by 9 bases, with 8 bases between the two germline ends. There are 11 residues in the CDR3. CDR3 loop: CASSDLGAQYF. In nucleotides, the CDR3 is TGTGCCAGCAGTGATCTGGGGGCCCAGTACTTC.

V gene TRBV30 combines with J gene TRBJ2-7; D is possibly TRBD2 (6 bases). CDR3 size: 14 residues. Per the germline V gene, CDR1 is GTSNPN and CDR2 is SVGIG (reference sequence). V lost 3 bases and J lost 3, with 15 bases in between. CDR3 DNA: TGTGCCTGGAGGCCGCTGGAGGGTTACTACGAGCAGTACTTC. This encodes CAWRPLEGYYEQYF.

This chain connects TRBV20-1 to TRBJ1-6, with D uncertain. Trimming shortened V by 1 base and J by 7 bases, and 8 bases separated the two germline ends. The CDR3 covers 13 residues. Germline V gives CDR1 DFQATT, CDR2 SNEGSKA (reference sequence). CDR3 loop: CSARVSGNSPLHF. CDR3 bases: TGCAGTGCTAGAGTCAGTGGGAATTCACCCCTCCACTTT.

This clonotype has just a few counts. This chain links TRBV5-4 with TRBJ2-2; 9 bases line up with TRBD1. Looked up from germline, CDR1 is SGHNT and CDR2 is YYREEE (reference sequence). The CDR3 contains 16 residues. The ends lost 5 bases at V and 4 bases at J; junction bases unmatched: 9. DNA of the CDR3: TGTGCCAGCAGATTCCGGGACAGGGACTCCACCGGGGAGCTGTTTTTT. Its translation is CASRFRDRDSTGELFF.

This chain connects TRBV5-6 to TRBJ1-2; D is possibly TRBD1 (5 bases). Trimming left V 3 bases short and J 8 bases short, with 11 bases between. The CDR3 loop spans 12 amino acids. CDR1 is SGHDT and CDR2 is YYEEEE in the germline V gene. The CDR3 reads CASSSNRRGYTF. DNA of the CDR3: TGTGCCAGCAGCTCAAACAGGAGAGGCTACACCTTC. Full variable domain (remainder filled in from reference TRBV5-6 and TRBJ1-2): DAGVTQSPTHLIKTRGQQVTLRCSPKSGHDTVSWYQQALGQGPQFIFQYYEEEERQRGNFPDRFSGHQFPNYSSELNVNALLLGDSALYLCASSSNRRGYTFGSGTRLTVV.

This clonotype was seen more than once but under ten times. The V and J genes are TRBV21-1 and TRBJ2-7. TRBV21-1 counts as a pseudogene. This CDR3 spans 14 amino acids. The DNA of the CDR3 is TGTGCCAGCAGCAAATTGGAGAATCCCCACGAGCAGTACTTC. This codes for CASSKLENPHEQYF.

This clonotype showed up just a few times. The chain employs TRBV3-1 and TRBJ2-2; 10 bases map to TRBD2. V lost 4 bases to trimming and J lost 1 base; unmatched junction nucleotides: 6. The CDR3 extends over 17 amino acids. Germline assignment: CDR1 LGHDT and CDR2 YNNKEL (reference sequence). This CDR3 reads CASSPDLAGENTGELFF. The CDR3 DNA sequence: TGTGCCAGCAGCCCAGACCTAGCGGGGGAGAACACCGGGGAGCTGTTTTTT.

The V and J genes are TRBV5-1 and TRBJ2-5, with 12 bases that match TRBD2. The CDR3 extends over 18 amino acids. J gave up 5 bases and V 1 base, and 12 bases lay outside the gene matches. Germline V lookup: CDR1 SGHRS, CDR2 YFSETQ. CDR3 region: CASSLLTSGGIGRETQYF. DNA for the CDR3: TGCGCCAGCAGCTTGCTGACTAGCGGGGGAATCGGTCGTGAGACCCAGTACTTC.

This clonotype appeared a few times. This chain connects TRBV29-1 to TRBJ2-1; D is tentatively TRBD1 or TRBD2 (5 bases each). Germline V lookup: CDR1 SQVTM, CDR2 ANQGSEA. The CDR3 loop spans 10 amino acids. Trimming pared 4 bases from V and 10 bases from J, leaving 8 bases between. DNA for the CDR3: TGCAGCGTTGTATGGGGGGAGCAGTTCTTC. Protein sequence: CSVVWGEQFF.

This clonotype was observed a few times. This chain joins TRBV6-1 and TRBJ2-1, with D unclear. This CDR3 contains 16 residues. Germline assignment: CDR1 MNHNS and CDR2 SASEGT. The V and J ends lost 6 bases and 4 bases respectively, with 19 bases between them. As DNA, the CDR3 is TGTGCCAGCAGCCTAGTGGCCTCGCCCATATACAATGAGCAGTTCTTC. Its protein product is CASSLVASPIYNEQFF.

This chain joins TRBV2 and TRBJ1-5; perhaps TRBD1 as D (5 bases). CDR1 is SNHLY and CDR2 is FYNNEI in the germline V gene. The V end was cut by 0 bases, the J end by 1 base, with 10 bases between. This CDR3 has 16 residues. The CDR3 reads CASSEAGPMSNQPQHF. CDR3 DNA sequence: TGTGCCAGCAGTGAAGCGGGACCGATGAGCAATCAGCCCCAGCATTTT.

This clonotype was observed a few times. The chain couples TRBV28 to TRBJ2-7, with a possible D match to TRBD1 (6 bases). Germline V gene lookup returns CDR1 MDHEN and CDR2 SYDVKM. CDR3 length: 16 residues. With 7 bases removed from V and 0 bases from J, the gap between germline ends came to 19 bases. As DNA, the CDR3 is TGTGCCAGCATTCCTTCGACAGGCCCAGGCTCCTACGAGCAGTACGTC. This sequence encodes CASIPSTGPGSYEQYV.

This clonotype was counted a few times. The chain joins TRBV12-3 or TRBV12-4 to TRBJ1-3; 9 bases map to TRBD1. This CDR3 has 15 amino acids. With 6 bases clipped from V and 3 bases from J, the junction kept 6 bases outside the gene matches. CDR3 sequence: CASRVQGAGGNTIYF. The CDR3 DNA is TGTGCCAGCAGGGTACAGGGGGCGGGTGGAAACACCATATATTTT.